What follows is one TCR beta chain and its context. Its cognate antigen is unknown. V lost 1 base, J lost 2 bases, and 18 bases lay in between. Germline V gene lookup returns CDR1 SGHTA and CDR2 FQGNSA. The CDR3 runs 17 residues. Method: immunoSEQ multiplex PCR; TCRdb's copy keeps in-frame clones and lacks some. The sample has approximately 100,000 clones; over 85% are singletons. This sample is part of a study of cytomegalovirus exposure and HLA in healthy donors. Study-level findings and limits: About 150 TCR beta chains were listed as cytomegalovirus-associated. The CMV antigen specificity of three CMV-associated chains was confirmed through in vitro analysis. Rarity characterized most TCR sequences, yet some public TCRs appeared in many donors. Subsequent analysis of the 120 or so validation repertoires found a tendency for first-cohort TCR clusters to co-occur.

The origin of this receptor is a woman younger than 45 in good health and CMV-seropositive. The chain uses TRBV7-2 and TRBJ2-7, with TRBD2 as a possible D gene (6 bases). The sample comprised PBMCs. The CDR3 spells CASSLGDVRERPYEQYF. For the CDR3, the DNA is TGTGCCAGCAGCTTAGGGGATGTACGGGAGAGACCCTACGAGCAGTACTTC.